This T cell receptor (beta chain) was recovered during a study of cytomegalovirus exposure and HLA in healthy donors. Overall study results and limits: The study labeled 164 TCR beta chains cytomegalovirus-associated.

Assay: immunoSEQ multiplex PCR; the TCRdb copy retains only in-frame clones and omits some. Found here are around 120,000 clones, roughly 82% of them singletons; the top ten hold nearly 5%. CDR3 length equals 15 residues. Trimming cost V 3 bases and J 0 bases, with 9 bases left between them. Germline loops: CDR1 SNHLY, CDR2 FYNNEI. With regard to this clone: Its matching antigen is unknown.

Donors came from a validation cohort of some 130 subjects, distinct from the first 666-subject cohort. The sample consisted of PBMCs. The J gene is TRBJ2-1, the V gene TRBV2; D ambiguous. This receptor was taken from a man younger than 35 in good health and CMV-seronegative. CDR3 loop: CASSDGRSSYNEQFF. CDR3 sequence (DNA): TGTGCCAGCAGTGATGGCCGGAGCTCCTACAATGAGCAGTTCTTC.